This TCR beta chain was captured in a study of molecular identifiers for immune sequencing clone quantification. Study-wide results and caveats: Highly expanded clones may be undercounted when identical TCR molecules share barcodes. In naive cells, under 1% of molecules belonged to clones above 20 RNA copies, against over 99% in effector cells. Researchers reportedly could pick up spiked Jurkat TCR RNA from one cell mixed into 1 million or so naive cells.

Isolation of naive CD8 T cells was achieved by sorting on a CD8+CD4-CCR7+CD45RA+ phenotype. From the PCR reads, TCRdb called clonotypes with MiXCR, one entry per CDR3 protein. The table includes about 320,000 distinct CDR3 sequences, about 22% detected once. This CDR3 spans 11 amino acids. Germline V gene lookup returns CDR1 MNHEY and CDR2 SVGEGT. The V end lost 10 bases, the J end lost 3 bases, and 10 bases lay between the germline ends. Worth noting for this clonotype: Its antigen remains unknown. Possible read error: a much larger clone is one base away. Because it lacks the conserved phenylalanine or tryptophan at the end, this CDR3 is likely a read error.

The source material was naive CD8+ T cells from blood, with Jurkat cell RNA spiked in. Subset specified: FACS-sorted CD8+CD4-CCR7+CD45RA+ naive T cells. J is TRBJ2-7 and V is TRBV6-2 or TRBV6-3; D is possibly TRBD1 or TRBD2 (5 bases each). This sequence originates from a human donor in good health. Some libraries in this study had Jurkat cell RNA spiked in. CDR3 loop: CATGTVYEQYL. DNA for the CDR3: TGTGCCACCGGGACGGTCTACGAGCAGTACCTC.